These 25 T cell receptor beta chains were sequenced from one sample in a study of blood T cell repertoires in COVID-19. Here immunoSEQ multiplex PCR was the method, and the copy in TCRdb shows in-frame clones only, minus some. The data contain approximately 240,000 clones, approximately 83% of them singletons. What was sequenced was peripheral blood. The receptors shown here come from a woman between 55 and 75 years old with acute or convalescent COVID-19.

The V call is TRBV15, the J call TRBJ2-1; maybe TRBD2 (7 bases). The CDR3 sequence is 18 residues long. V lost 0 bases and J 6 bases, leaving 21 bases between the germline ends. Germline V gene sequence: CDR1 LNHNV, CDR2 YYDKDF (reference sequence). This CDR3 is CATSRERRGTIIINEQFF. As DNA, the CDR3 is TGTGCCACCAGCAGAGAGAGGAGGGGGACTATAATTATCAATGAGCAGTTCTTC.

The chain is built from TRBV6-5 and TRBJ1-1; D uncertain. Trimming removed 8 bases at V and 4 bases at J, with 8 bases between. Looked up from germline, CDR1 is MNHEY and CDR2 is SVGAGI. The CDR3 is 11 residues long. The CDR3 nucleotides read TGTGCCAGCCACTCGTCCACTGAAGCTTTCTTT. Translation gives CASHSSTEAFF.

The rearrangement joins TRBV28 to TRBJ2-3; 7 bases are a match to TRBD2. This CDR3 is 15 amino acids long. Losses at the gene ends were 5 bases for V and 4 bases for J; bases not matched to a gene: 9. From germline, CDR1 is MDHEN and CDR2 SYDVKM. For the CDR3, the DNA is TGTGCCAGCAGTCCCATCCGGGGAGGGTCAGATACGCAGTATTTT. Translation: CASSPIRGGSDTQYF.

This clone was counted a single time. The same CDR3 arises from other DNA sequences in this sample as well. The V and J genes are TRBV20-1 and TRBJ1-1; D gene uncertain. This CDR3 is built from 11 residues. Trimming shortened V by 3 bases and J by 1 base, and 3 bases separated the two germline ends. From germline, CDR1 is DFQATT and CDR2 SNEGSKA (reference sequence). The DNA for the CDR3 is TGCAGTGCTAGGCGGAACACTGAAGCTTTCTTT. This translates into CSARRNTEAFF.

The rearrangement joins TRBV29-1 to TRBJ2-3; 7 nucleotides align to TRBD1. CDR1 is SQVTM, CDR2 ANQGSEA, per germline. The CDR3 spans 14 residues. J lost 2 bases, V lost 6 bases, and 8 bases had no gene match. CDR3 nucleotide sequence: TGCAGCGTCCCGGGACAGCTTCTCACAGATACGCAGTATTTT. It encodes CSVPGQLLTDTQYF.

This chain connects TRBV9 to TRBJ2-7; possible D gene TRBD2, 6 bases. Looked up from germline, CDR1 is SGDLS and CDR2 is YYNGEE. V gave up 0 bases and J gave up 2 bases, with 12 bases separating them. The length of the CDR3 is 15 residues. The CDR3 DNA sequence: TGTGCCAGCAGCGTAGCGGCGGGGCAAACCTACGAGCAGTACTTC. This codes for CASSVAAGQTYEQYF.

The CDR3 sequence: CASSYSGQGQETQYF. For the CDR3, the DNA is TGTGCCAGCAGTTACTCCGGACAGGGCCAAGAGACCCAGTACTTC. J is TRBJ2-5 and V is TRBV6-2 or TRBV6-3; 8 bases line up with TRBD1. The length of the CDR3 is 15 residues. The V gene end was trimmed by 0 bases and the J gene end by 1 base; junction bases not matched to a gene: 1. Germline-derived CDR1 and CDR2 are MNHEY and SVGEGT.

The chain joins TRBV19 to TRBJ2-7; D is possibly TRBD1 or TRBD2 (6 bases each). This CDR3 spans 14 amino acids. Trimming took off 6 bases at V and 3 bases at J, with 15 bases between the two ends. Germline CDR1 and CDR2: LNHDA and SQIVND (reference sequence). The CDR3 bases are TGTGCCAGTAGGATACAGGGAGGTGACTACGAGCAGTACTTC. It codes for CASRIQGGDYEQYF.

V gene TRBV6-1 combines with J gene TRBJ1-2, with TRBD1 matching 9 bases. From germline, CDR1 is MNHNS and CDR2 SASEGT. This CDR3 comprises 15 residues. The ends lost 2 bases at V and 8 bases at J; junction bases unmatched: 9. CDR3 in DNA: TGTGCCAGCAGTGAATACAGGGGGCGCTTGCGGGGCTACACCTTC. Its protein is CASSEYRGRLRGYTF.

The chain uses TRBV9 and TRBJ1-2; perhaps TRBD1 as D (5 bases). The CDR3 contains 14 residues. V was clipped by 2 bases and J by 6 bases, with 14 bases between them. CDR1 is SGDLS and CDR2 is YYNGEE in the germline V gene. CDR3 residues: CASSVSQAGDGYTF. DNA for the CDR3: TGTGCCAGCAGCGTTAGTCAGGCGGGGGATGGCTACACCTTC. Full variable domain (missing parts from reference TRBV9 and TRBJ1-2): DSGVTQTPKHLITATGQRVTLRCSPRSGDLSVYWYQQSLDQGLQFLIQYYNGEERAKGNILERFSAQQFPDLHSELNLSSLELGDSALYFCASSVSQAGDGYTFGSGTRLTVV.

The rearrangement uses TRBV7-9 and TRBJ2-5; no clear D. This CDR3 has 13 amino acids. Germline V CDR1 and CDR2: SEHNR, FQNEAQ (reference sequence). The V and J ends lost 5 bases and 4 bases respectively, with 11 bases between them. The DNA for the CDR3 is TGTGCCAGCAGCCTTAGAGTTGGAGAGACCCAGTACTTC. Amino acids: CASSLRVGETQYF.

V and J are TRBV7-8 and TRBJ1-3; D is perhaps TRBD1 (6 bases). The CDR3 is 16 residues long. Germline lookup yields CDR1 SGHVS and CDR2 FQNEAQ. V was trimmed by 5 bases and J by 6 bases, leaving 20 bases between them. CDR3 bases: TGTGCCAGCAGCCAACAACAGGGTACGGCCCCAAACACCATATATTTT. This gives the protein CASSQQQGTAPNTIYF.

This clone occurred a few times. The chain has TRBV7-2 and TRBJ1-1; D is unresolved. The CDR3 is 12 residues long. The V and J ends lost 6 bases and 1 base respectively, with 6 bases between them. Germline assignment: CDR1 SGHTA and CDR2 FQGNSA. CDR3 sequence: CASRYRNTEAFF. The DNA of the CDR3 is TGTGCCAGCAGGTACAGGAACACTGAAGCTTTCTTT.

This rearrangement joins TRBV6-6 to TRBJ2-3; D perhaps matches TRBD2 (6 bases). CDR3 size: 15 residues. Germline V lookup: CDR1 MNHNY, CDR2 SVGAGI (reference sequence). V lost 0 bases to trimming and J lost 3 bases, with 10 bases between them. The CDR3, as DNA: TGTGCCAGCAGTTACTCTGTCGGGGGAACAGATACGCAGTATTTT. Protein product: CASSYSVGGTDTQYF.

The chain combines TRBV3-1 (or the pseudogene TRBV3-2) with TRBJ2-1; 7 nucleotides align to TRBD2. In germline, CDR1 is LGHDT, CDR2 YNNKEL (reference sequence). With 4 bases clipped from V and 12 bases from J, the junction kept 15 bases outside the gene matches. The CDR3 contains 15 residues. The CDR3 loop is CASSPQRGSPGGQFF. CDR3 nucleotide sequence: TGTGCCAGCAGCCCCCAGCGGGGTTCCCCCGGGGGGCAGTTCTTC.

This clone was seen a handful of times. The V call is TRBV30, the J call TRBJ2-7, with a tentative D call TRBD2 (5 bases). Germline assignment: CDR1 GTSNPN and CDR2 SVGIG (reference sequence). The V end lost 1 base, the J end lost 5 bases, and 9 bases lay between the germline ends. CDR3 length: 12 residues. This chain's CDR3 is CAWSADGNEQYF. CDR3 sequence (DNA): TGTGCCTGGAGTGCTGACGGGAACGAGCAGTACTTC. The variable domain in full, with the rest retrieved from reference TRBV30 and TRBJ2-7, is SQTIHQWPATLVQPVGSPLSLECTVEGTSNPNLYWYRQAAGRGLQLLFYSVGIGQISSEVPQNLSASRPQDRQFILSSKKLLLSDSGFYLCAWSADGNEQYFGPGTRLTVT.

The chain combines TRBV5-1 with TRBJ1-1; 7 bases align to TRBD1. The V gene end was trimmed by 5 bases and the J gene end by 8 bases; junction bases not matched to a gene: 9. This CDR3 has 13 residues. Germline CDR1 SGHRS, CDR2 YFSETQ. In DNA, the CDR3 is TGCGCCAGCAGTCGGGGGACAGCGGAAGAAGCTTTCTTT. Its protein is CASSRGTAEEAFF.

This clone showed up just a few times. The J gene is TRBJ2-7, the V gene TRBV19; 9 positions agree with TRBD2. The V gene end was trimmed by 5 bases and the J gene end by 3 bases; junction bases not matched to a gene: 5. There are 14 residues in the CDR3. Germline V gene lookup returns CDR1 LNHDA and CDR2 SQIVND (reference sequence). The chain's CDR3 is CASSDEREDYEQYF. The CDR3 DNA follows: TGTGCCAGTAGTGACGAGCGGGAGGACTACGAGCAGTACTTC.

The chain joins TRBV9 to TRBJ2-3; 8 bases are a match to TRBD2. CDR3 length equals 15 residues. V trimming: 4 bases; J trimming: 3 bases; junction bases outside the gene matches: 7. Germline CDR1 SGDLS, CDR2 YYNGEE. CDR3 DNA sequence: TGTGCCAGCAGCTCCAGCGGGGGCCGGACAGATACGCAGTATTTT. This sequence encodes CASSSSGGRTDTQYF.

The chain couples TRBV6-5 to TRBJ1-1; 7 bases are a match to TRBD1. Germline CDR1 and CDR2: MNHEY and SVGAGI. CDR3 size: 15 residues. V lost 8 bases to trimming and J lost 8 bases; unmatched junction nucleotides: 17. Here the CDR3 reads CASRDKTGPTSEAFF. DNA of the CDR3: TGTGCCAGCCGAGATAAGACAGGGCCGACATCGGAAGCTTTCTTT.

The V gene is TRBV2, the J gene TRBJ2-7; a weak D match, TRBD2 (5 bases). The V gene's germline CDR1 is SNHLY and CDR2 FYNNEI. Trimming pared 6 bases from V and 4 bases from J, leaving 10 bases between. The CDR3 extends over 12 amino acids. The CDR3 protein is CASRSDSYEQYF. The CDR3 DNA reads TGTGCCAGCAGATCGGACTCGTACGAGCAGTACTTC.

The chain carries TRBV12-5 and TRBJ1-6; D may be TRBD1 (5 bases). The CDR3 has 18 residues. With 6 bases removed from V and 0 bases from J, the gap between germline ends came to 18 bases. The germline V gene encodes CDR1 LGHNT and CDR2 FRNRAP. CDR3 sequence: CASGPLPLGGSYNSPLHF. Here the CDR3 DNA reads TGTGCTAGTGGCCCGTTACCTCTCGGGGGCTCCTATAATTCACCCCTCCACTTT.

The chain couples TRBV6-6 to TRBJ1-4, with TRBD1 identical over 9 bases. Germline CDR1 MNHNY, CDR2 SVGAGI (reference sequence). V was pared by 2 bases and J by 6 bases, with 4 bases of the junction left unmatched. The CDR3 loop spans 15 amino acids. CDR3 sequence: CASSYGQGKDEKLFF. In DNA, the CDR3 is TGTGCCAGCAGTTACGGACAGGGGAAGGATGAAAAACTGTTTTTT.

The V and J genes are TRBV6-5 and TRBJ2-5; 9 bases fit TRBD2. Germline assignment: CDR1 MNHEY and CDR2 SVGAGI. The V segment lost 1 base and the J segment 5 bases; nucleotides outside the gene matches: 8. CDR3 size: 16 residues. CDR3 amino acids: CASSYFGSSGVETQYF. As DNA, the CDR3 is TGTGCCAGCAGTTACTTTGGTTCTAGCGGGGTGGAGACCCAGTACTTC.

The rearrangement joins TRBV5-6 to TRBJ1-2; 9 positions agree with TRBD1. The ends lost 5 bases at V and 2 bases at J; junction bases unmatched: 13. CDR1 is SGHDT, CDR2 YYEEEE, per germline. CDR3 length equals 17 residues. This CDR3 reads CASRLKGGQGGNYGYTF. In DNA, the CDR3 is TGTGCCAGCAGACTAAAGGGGGGACAGGGCGGAAACTATGGCTACACCTTC.